This passage covers 7 T cell receptor beta chains from one sample sequenced in a study of T cell changes during pregnancy in multiple sclerosis. Assay used: immunoSEQ multiplex PCR; TCRdb lists only in-frame clones, some missing. Of about 66,000 clones in the sample, just over 90% are singletons; the top ten hold 1.4% to 1.5%. This sample comprised peripheral blood, obtained in the third trimester of pregnancy. These receptors were obtained from a female donor with multiple sclerosis, enrolled in a pregnancy study.

J is TRBJ1-5 and V is TRBV11-1; 10 bases agree with TRBD1. This CDR3 has 16 amino acids. The junction had 8 bases not matched to a gene; V was cut back by 5 bases and J by 4 bases. From germline, CDR1 is SGHAT and CDR2 FQDESV (reference sequence). Here the CDR3 reads CASSVSGTGENQPQHF. The CDR3 region has the DNA TGTGCCAGCAGCGTATCCGGGACAGGGGAAAATCAGCCCCAGCATTTT.

The chain links TRBV5-1 to TRBJ1-1, with a possible D match to TRBD1 (6 bases). The V end was cut by 4 bases, the J end by 4 bases, with 17 bases between. This CDR3 has 15 amino acids. Germline CDR1 is SGHRS and CDR2 is YFSETQ. This CDR3 is CASSGMPGQTTEAFF. CDR3 in DNA: TGCGCCAGCAGCGGGATGCCGGGACAAACCACTGAAGCTTTCTTT. The full variable domain, completed using reference TRBV5-1 and TRBJ1-1, is KAGVTQTPRYLIKTRGQQVTLSCSPISGHRSVSWYQQTPGQGLQFLFEYFSETQRNKGNFPGRFSGRQFSNSRSEMNVSTLELGDSALYLCASSGMPGQTTEAFFGQGTRLTVV.

DNA for the CDR3: TGTGCCAGCCAGACTGGGCGGGGTCCGTTAAATACGCAGTATTTT. Its translation: CASQTGRGPLNTQYF. J is TRBJ2-3 and V is TRBV7-8, with D possibly being TRBD2 (6 bases). The CDR3 has 15 amino acids. The V gene's germline CDR1 is SGHVS and CDR2 FQNEAQ. V was trimmed by 8 bases and J by 7 bases, leaving 22 bases between them.

CDR3 sequence (DNA): TGTGCCAGCTCACCCGGCAGGGGGGAAGGGGGCAATCAGCCCCAGCATTTT. It codes for CASSPGRGEGGNQPQHF. V is TRBV18 and J is TRBJ1-5; 7 bases map to TRBD1. Per the germline V gene, CDR1 is KGHSH and CDR2 is LQKENI. V lost 3 bases and J lost 2; bases outside the gene matches: 10. This CDR3 is 17 amino acids long.

This clone was picked up a small number of times. V and J are TRBV12-5 and TRBJ2-7, with 11 bases lining up with TRBD2. V lost 6 bases and J lost 4; bases outside the gene matches: 8. This CDR3 spans 15 amino acids. The germline CDR1 and CDR2 sequences are LGHNT and FRNRAP. The chain's CDR3 is CASGMTSGAPYEQYF. The CDR3 coding sequence is TGTGCTAGTGGCATGACTAGCGGGGCGCCGTACGAGCAGTACTTC.

V gene TRBV5-6 combines with J gene TRBJ2-4, with no clear D. The CDR3 has 13 amino acids. V was cut by 3 bases and J by 6 bases, with 10 bases left in between. Germline V gene sequence: CDR1 SGHDT, CDR2 YYEEEE. The chain's CDR3 is CASSWSSGNIQYF. As DNA, the CDR3 is TGTGCCAGCAGCTGGAGCTCCGGAAACATTCAGTACTTC.

The CDR3 DNA reads as TGTGCCAGCAGCGTAGAATCTCGTAGCGGAAGAGATACGCAGTATTTT. Translating gives CASSVESRSGRDTQYF. This chain joins TRBV9 and TRBJ2-3; D perhaps matches TRBD2 (6 bases). Deletions cut 0 bases from V and 5 bases from J, with 16 bases between. Germline lookup yields CDR1 SGDLS and CDR2 YYNGEE. This CDR3 is built from 16 residues.